This is a list of T cell receptor beta chains from one sample in a study of early T cells in non-severe SARS-CoV-2 infection. TCRdb re-analysed the 5' RACE reads in MiXCR, keeping a single row per CDR3 protein. Of about 40,000 distinct CDR3 sequences in the sample, less than 6.5% were seen once. This specimen was whole blood, taken at baseline. These TCRs come from an adult who was a healthcare worker with PCR-confirmed SARS-CoV-2 infection or an uninfected control (not recorded which). CDR3s include the opening cysteine and the closing phenylalanine or tryptophan. A D gene is named only where the DNA matches it firmly. Clone size is not always given. Where it is, it says once, few, many or a class for expanded clones.

abundance	v_gene	d_gene	j_gene	CDR3nt	CDR3aa
few	TRBV21-1	.	TRBJ2-7	TGTGCCAGCAGCAAACTTAGGGACCGCGGTGGAGGCTACGAGCAGTACTTC	CASSKLRDRGGGYEQYF
many	TRBV11-2	TRBD1	TRBJ2-2	TGTGCCAGCAGCCCATGGACAGGTTCGACCGGGGAGCTGTTTTTT	CASSPWTGSTGELFF
many	TRBV6-6	TRBD1	TRBJ2-5	TGTGCCAGCAGCCCAACTCGGACAGGGCAAGAGACCCAGTACTTC	CASSPTRTGQETQYF
many	TRBV11-2	.	TRBJ2-5	TGTGCCAGCAGCTTAGATCGATTGGAGACCCAGTACTTC	CASSLDRLETQYF
.	TRBV18	TRBD1	TRBJ1-3	TGTGCCAGCTCACTCACAGGGGAAACTGAAAACACCATATATTTT	CASSLTGETENTIYF
many	TRBV12-3/TRBV12-4	.	TRBJ1-5	TGTGCCAGCAGTCTCAGGGTAAGCAATCAGCCCCAGCATTTT	CASSLRVSNQPQHF
few	TRBV19	.	TRBJ2-5	TGTGCCAGTATGGTGGTTGGAGAGACCCAGTACTTC	CASMVVGETQYF
many	TRBV28	.	TRBJ1-1	TGTGCCAGCACGGACAGTTTGAACACTGAAGCTTTCTTT	CASTDSLNTEAFF
many	TRBV5-4	TRBD1	TRBJ2-7	TGTGCCAGCAGCCCCGGACAGGCCCGGGTGGTCAACGAGCAGTACTTC	CASSPGQARVVNEQYF
.	TRBV11-2	TRBD2	TRBJ2-3	TGTGCCAGCAGCCTCCTTAGCGGGGGGGCGAAAGATACGCAGTATTTT	CASSLLSGGAKDTQYF
few	TRBV2	TRBD1	TRBJ2-1	TGTGCCAGCAGAAGACAGGGCCATGAGCAGTTCTTC	CASRRQGHEQFF
few	TRBV6-5	.	TRBJ2-2	TGTGCCAGCAGTTACTCACGGGTCGTGAACACCGGGGAGCTGTTTTTT	CASSYSRVVNTGELFF
few	TRBV9	TRBD1	TRBJ2-7	TGTGCCAGCAGCCCGGGACAGCACTACGAGCAGTACTTC	CASSPGQHYEQYF
many	TRBV7-2	.	TRBJ2-2	TGTGCCAGCAGCCCCGAGACCACCGGGGAGCTGTTTTTT	CASSPETTGELFF
few	TRBV4-1	.	TRBJ1-2	TGCGCCAGCAGCCAAGATGGGTATGGCTACACCTTC	CASSQDGYGYTF
many	TRBV7-9	.	TRBJ2-7	TGTGCCAGCAGCGAAAGGGGGGGGCTCCACTACGAGCAGTACTTC	CASSERGGLHYEQYF
many	TRBV12-5	.	TRBJ1-1	TGTGCTAGTGCCTTGAACACTGAAGCTTTCTTT	CASALNTEAFF
many	TRBV20-1	.	TRBJ2-2	TGCAGTGCTACCCGGGGCATACTCGCGAACACCGGGGAGCTGTTTTTT	CSATRGILANTGELFF
.	TRBV7-2	.	TRBJ1-6	TGTGCCAGCAGCTTAGCGACAGCCGATAATTCACCCCTCCACTTT	CASSLATADNSPLHF
few	TRBV28	.	TRBJ2-7	TGTGCCAGCAGGGGACCCATGGGCGCCTACGAGCAGTACTTC	CASRGPMGAYEQYF
.	TRBV6-6	.	TRBJ2-3	TGTGCCAGCAGACAATTACAGGGCGGCACAGATACGCAGTATTTT	CASRQLQGGTDTQYF
many	TRBV12-3/TRBV12-4	TRBD1	TRBJ2-5	TGTGCCAGCTCCAGACAGGGGGCTGAGACCCAGTACTTC	CASSRQGAETQYF
many	TRBV10-1	.	TRBJ1-1	TGCGCCACCAGATCTGCCGGAAACACTGAAGCTTTCTTT	CATRSAGNTEAFF
many	TRBV19	TRBD1	TRBJ2-1	TGTGCCAGTAGTATAGGGCCAGGGGGCGCATCGGATGAGCAGTTCTTC	CASSIGPGGASDEQFF
many	TRBV18	.	TRBJ2-1	TGTGCCAGCTCACCCCGGGACAGGGGTGTAGCGGGGGGGCAGGATGAGCAGTTCTTC	CASSPRDRGVAGGQDEQFF
many	TRBV7-9	.	TRBJ2-1	TGTGCCAGCAGGGGAGATTTACAGGGTACCTTTTACAATGAGCAGTTCTTC	CASRGDLQGTFYNEQFF
many	TRBV7-3	.	TRBJ1-1	TGTGCCAGCAGCTTAAGAGGGACGGACACTGAAGCTTTCTTT	CASSLRGTDTEAFF
many	TRBV7-8	TRBD2	TRBJ2-3	TGTGCCAGCAGCCCTATTAGCGGGGGGGAGACAGATACGCAGTATTTT	CASSPISGGETDTQYF
.	TRBV4-1	.	TRBJ1-2	TGCGCCAGCAGCCAAGATCGGGCTAACTATGGCTACACCTTC	CASSQDRANYGYTF
.	TRBV4-1	.	TRBJ1-2	TGCGCCAGCAGCCTAAATCCTACCGACTATGGCTACACCTTC	CASSLNPTDYGYTF
many	TRBV10-3	.	TRBJ2-7	TGTGCCATCAGTGAGGGACGGACAGTCTCCTACGAGCAGTACTTC	CAISEGRTVSYEQYF
.	TRBV27	.	TRBJ1-6	TGTGCCAGCAGCTTATTAAAACATTCACCCATCCACTTT	CASSLLKHSPIHF
.	TRBV9	.	TRBJ2-7	TGTGCCAGCAGCTCAAGTGACTACGAGCAGTACTTC	CASSSSDYEQYF
many	TRBV27	TRBD2	TRBJ2-3	TGTGCCAGCAGTTCGAGCGGGGGGGCCGGGCAGTATTTT	CASSSSGGAGQYF
.	TRBV5-1	.	TRBJ2-7	TGCGCCAGCAGCTCGGACCCGGGACCTTACGAGCAGTACTTC	CASSSDPGPYEQYF
many	TRBV6-5	TRBD1	TRBJ2-2	TGTGCCAGCAGACCACAGGGGGCTCTGAACACCGGGGAGCTGTTTTTT	CASRPQGALNTGELFF
many	TRBV28	.	TRBJ1-5	TGTGCCAGCAGTTTATCTGGAGACAATCAGCCCCAGCATTTT	CASSLSGDNQPQHF
many	TRBV7-9	TRBD1	TRBJ2-5	TGTGCCAGCAGCTCCCGGACAGGGGGCATGGAGACCCAGTACTTC	CASSSRTGGMETQYF